This is a list of T cell receptor beta chains from one sample in a study of cytotoxic CD8 clonotypes in ibrutinib-treated CLL. TCRdb's copy holds only in-frame clones and misses some; the assay was immunoSEQ multiplex PCR. The table lists about 310,000 clones, roughly 80% of them singletons. Source: PBMCs, taken before ibrutinib treatment. These receptors originate from a human donor with chronic lymphocytic leukemia. Both conserved end residues are part of each CDR3. D genes are given only for firm matches. A row's size may be missing; if present it is once, few, many or a size class.

>-|-|TRBJ2-3|TRBV5-6
TGTGCCAGCAGCTTCAGGGATCCGGTCACAGATACGCAGTATTTT
CASSFRDPVTDTQYF
>-|-|TRBJ2-4|TRBV7-9
TGTGCCAGCATCCGATCGGGGAACGACAAAAACATTCAGTACTTC
CASIRSGNDKNIQYF
>few|TRBD2|TRBJ2-1|TRBV4-3
TGCGCCAGCAGCCCGGGACTAGCGGGATCGAGTGAGCAGTTCTTC
CASSPGLAGSSEQFF
>-|TRBD1|TRBJ2-7|TRBV11-3
TGTGCCAGCAGCGCCCGTGGGGACAGCTACGAGCAGTACTTC
CASSARGDSYEQYF
>-|-|TRBJ2-7|TRBV7-2
TGTGCCAGCAGCTCCTCCTTGCTTAGCTCCTACGAGCAGTACTTC
CASSSSLLSSYEQYF
>-|TRBD2|TRBJ2-3|TRBV11-3
TGTGCCAGCAGCTTCACAGCGGGAGGGGAAGATACGCAGTATTTT
CASSFTAGGEDTQYF
>-|TRBD1|TRBJ2-7|TRBV6-1
TGTGCCAGCAGTTTCCGGGACAGGGTCGCCGAGCAGTACTTC
CASSFRDRVAEQYF
>-|TRBD1|TRBJ2-2|TRBV5-1
TGCGCCAGCAGCTCTGGACAGGGGGCGAACACCGGGGAGCTGTTTTTT
CASSSGQGANTGELFF
>few|-|TRBJ1-2|TRBV30
TGTGCCTGGAGAAAGGACGAGAACTATGGCTACACCTTC
CAWRKDENYGYTF
>-|TRBD2|TRBJ2-2|TRBV9
TGTGCCAGCAGCGGACGCGGGAGTGGTCCTTACGCCGGGGAGCTGTTTTTT
CASSGRGSGPYAGELFF
>once|TRBD1|TRBJ2-2|TRBV7-8
TGTGCCAGCAGCTTAGCGGCAGGGGGTGGCGGGGAGCTGTTTTTT
CASSLAAGGGGELFF
>-|-|TRBJ1-2|TRBV28
TGTGCCAGCACCCCACCGGGAGCTCCTAACTATGGCTACACCTTC
CASTPPGAPNYGYTF
>few|TRBD2|TRBJ2-3|TRBV27
TGTGCCAGCACCCTACTAGCGGGAGTGGCAGATACGCAGTATTTT
CASTLLAGVADTQYF
>once|TRBD2|TRBJ2-3|TRBV4-2
TGTGCCAGCAGCCAAGGGGCTAGCGGGAGCCTAAGCACAGATACGCAGTATTTT
CASSQGASGSLSTDTQYF
>once|-|TRBJ1-2|TRBV28
TGTGCCAGCAGTCCCCCACCGACAGCTAACTATGGCTACACCTTC
CASSPPPTANYGYTF
>-|TRBD1|TRBJ2-2|TRBV10-3
TGTGCCATCAGTGCTTGGACAGGGCGAGACACCGGGGAGCTGTTTTTT
CAISAWTGRDTGELFF
>-|-|TRBJ2-7|TRBV2
TGTGCCAGCAGTGAAGGACTGGAACGGGGGCAGTACTTC
CASSEGLERGQYF
>-|TRBD1|TRBJ1-6|TRBV29-1
TGCAGCGTAAAGGACAGGGGAGAATCACCCCTCCACTTT
CSVKDRGESPLHF
>-|TRBD1|TRBJ1-2|TRBV5-6
TGTGCCAGCAGCGGGGACAGGGCTAACTATGGCTACACCTTC
CASSGDRANYGYTF
>-|TRBD1|TRBJ1-1|TRBV7-8
TGTGCCAGCAGCTTATTGACAGGGGGGAGTTTGAACACTGAAGCTTTCTTT
CASSLLTGGSLNTEAFF
>once|-|TRBJ2-7|TRBV7-9
TGTGCCAGCAGTAAAGTAGGGGACGAGCAGTACTTC
CASSKVGDEQYF
>-|-|TRBJ2-7|TRBV6-6
TGTGCCAGCAGCCTCCCGGAGTCCTACGAGCAGTACTTC
CASSLPESYEQYF
>-|TRBD2|TRBJ2-1|TRBV7-9
TGTGCCAGCAGCTTGGGACTAGCGGGAGAATTCTATGAGCAGTTCTTC
CASSLGLAGEFYEQFF
>once|-|TRBJ2-3|TRBV15
TGTGCCACCAGCAGAGATCTCACAGATACGCAGTATTTT
CATSRDLTDTQYF
>-|TRBD2|TRBJ2-1|TRBV19
TGTGCCAGTCGACCGGGAGGGAATGAGCAGTTCTTC
CASRPGGNEQFF
>once|TRBD1|TRBJ2-5|TRBV4-2
TGTGCCAGCAGCCAAGTGGGACAGGGAGGGGAGACCCAGTACTTC
CASSQVGQGGETQYF
>few|-|TRBJ1-2|TRBV7-6
TGTGCCAGCAGCCCCCCTCGACAGTTCGGTTATGGCTACACCTTC
CASSPPRQFGYGYTF